This T cell receptor (beta chain) was identified in a study of control samples from healthy donors and cancer patients. The CDR3 covers 15 residues. From germline, CDR1 is SGHTA and CDR2 FQGNSA. V was cut by 1 base and J by 4 bases, with 13 bases left in between. The data were produced by immunoSEQ multiplex PCR, yet TCRdb's version contains in-frame clones alone and is incomplete. Its table records about 190,000 clones. This clonotype was obtained from a woman in her twenties or thirties in good health. V is TRBV7-2 and J is TRBJ1-1, with D unclear. What was sequenced was blood. CDR3 loop: CASSLEGSLGTEAFF. The CDR3 DNA sequence: TGTGCCAGCAGCTTAGAGGGATCCTTGGGCACTGAAGCTTTCTTT.